These 11 T cell receptor beta chains share one sample of origin, sequenced in a study of cytomegalovirus exposure and HLA in healthy donors. Both 60 Vbeta primers and 13 Jbeta primers went into the PCR. Sequencing was performed with immunoSEQ multiplex PCR; in TCRdb, only in-frame clones are kept and a portion is missing. This repertoire shows under 200,000 clones, about four fifths found once; its top ten account for 1%. The sequenced sample consisted of PBMCs. The receptors derive from a woman in her forties or fifties in good health and CMV-seropositive.

This sequence joins TRBV28 and TRBJ2-4; unclear D gene. CDR1 is MDHEN, CDR2 SYDVKM, per germline. Trimming removed 5 bases at V and 4 bases at J, with 9 bases between. The length of the CDR3 is 13 residues. The DNA for the CDR3 is TGTGCCAGCAGTGGCTTTGAAAAAAACATTCAGTACTTC. Its translation: CASSGFEKNIQYF.

The chain has TRBV11-3 and TRBJ2-3; D gene uncertain. The CDR3 runs to 15 residues. Germline values: CDR1 SGHNT, CDR2 YENEEA. Trimming shortened V by 1 base and J by 2 bases, and 10 bases separated the two germline ends. In nucleotides, the CDR3 is TGTGCCAGCAGCTTAGGCAGATTTATCACAGATACGCAGTATTTT. Translating it yields CASSLGRFITDTQYF. Combining the CDR3 with reference TRBV11-3 and TRBJ2-3 gives the whole variable domain EAGVVQSPRYKIIEKKQPVAFWCNPISGHNTLYWYLQNLGQGPELLIRYENEEAVDDSQLPKDRFSAERLKGVDSTLKIQPAELGDSAVYLCASSLGRFITDTQYFGPGTRLTVL.

The chain links TRBV7-3 to TRBJ1-5, with no clear D. The V gene's germline CDR1 is SGHTA and CDR2 FQGTGA. CDR3 length equals 13 residues. V shed 0 bases and J shed 4 bases, with 4 bases lying between them. CDR3 nucleotides: TGTGCCAGCAGCTTAACGTCTAATCAGCCCCAGCATTTT. Its translation is CASSLTSNQPQHF. Combining the CDR3 with reference TRBV7-3 and TRBJ1-5 gives the whole variable domain GAGVSQTPSNKVTEKGKYVELRCDPISGHTALYWYRQSLGQGPEFLIYFQGTGAADDSGLPNDRFFAVRPEGSVSTLKIQRTERGDSAVYLCASSLTSNQPQHFGDGTRLSIL.

The J gene is TRBJ1-2, the V gene TRBV11-3, with 8 bases matching TRBD1. The V gene's germline CDR1 is SGHNT and CDR2 YENEEA. CDR3 length: 15 residues. Losses at the gene ends were 1 base for V and 4 bases for J; bases not matched to a gene: 5. CDR3 bases: TGTGCCAGCAGCTTAGTCAGGGGGACAGGCTATGGCTACACCTTC. Translation gives CASSLVRGTGYGYTF.

The J gene is TRBJ1-3, the V gene TRBV28, with TRBD1 matching over 7 bases. This CDR3 is 14 amino acids long. With 8 bases clipped from V and 0 bases from J, the junction kept 4 bases outside the gene matches. CDR1 and CDR2 (germline): MDHEN, SYDVKM. CDR3 protein: CASGGTVSGNTIYF. The DNA of the CDR3 is TGTGCCAGCGGAGGGACAGTCTCTGGAAACACCATATATTTT.

This clone has just a few counts. The rearrangement links TRBV7-8 to TRBJ2-6; 7 bases agree with TRBD1. Trimming took 0 bases from V and 0 from J; bases not matched to a gene: 8. This CDR3 spans 19 amino acids. Germline assignment: CDR1 SGHVS and CDR2 FQNEAQ. CDR3 bases: TGTGCCAGCAGCTTAGCGATCAGGGGGTTTCTCTCTGGGGCCAACGTCCTGACTTTC. It encodes CASSLAIRGFLSGANVLTF.

The chain couples TRBV4-2 to TRBJ2-7, with a weak D call TRBD2 (6 bases). V lost 4 bases and J 2 bases, leaving 15 bases between the germline ends. The CDR3 is made up of 15 amino acids. In germline, CDR1 is LGHNA, CDR2 YNFKEQ. DNA of the CDR3: TGTGCCAGCAGCCCCCCGGTGGCGGGGCCCTACGAGCAGTACTTC. Protein: CASSPPVAGPYEQYF.

This clone was observed a few times. The J gene is TRBJ1-5, the V gene TRBV6-1; D gene ambiguous. Germline V gene lookup returns CDR1 MNHNS and CDR2 SASEGT. This CDR3 contains 16 residues. V was cut by 0 bases and J by 0 bases, with 9 bases left in between. DNA of the CDR3: TGTGCCAGCAGTGAAGCGCGCCAAACTAGCAATCAGCCCCAGCATTTT. Residues: CASSEARQTSNQPQHF.

V usage is TRBV6-5 and J usage is TRBJ2-2; D is uncertain. Germline assignment: CDR1 MNHEY and CDR2 SVGAGI. This CDR3 is 16 amino acids long. V dropped 0 bases and J dropped 4 bases, with 12 bases sitting between them. In DNA, the CDR3 is TGTGCCAGCAGTTACTCGCGGCGCCGAAGCACCGGGGAGCTGTTTTTT. Translating gives CASSYSRRRSTGELFF.

The V call is TRBV25-1, the J call TRBJ1-4; possible D gene TRBD1, 6 bases. The CDR3 extends over 18 amino acids. Germline CDR1 reads MGHDK; CDR2 reads SYGVNS. V shed 7 bases and J shed 1 base, with 22 bases lying between them. The CDR3 bases are TGTGCCAGCATACACCCCCTGCCAGGGGAGGGAACTAATGAAAAACTGTTTTTT. Amino acids: CASIHPLPGEGTNEKLFF.

The chain is built from TRBV7-2 and TRBJ2-1, with D possibly TRBD2 on 6 matching bases. CDR3 length: 15 amino acids. The germline gives CDR1 SGHTA, CDR2 FQGNSA. The V end was cut by 5 bases, the J end by 3 bases, with 14 bases between. CDR3 bases: TGTGCCAGCAGCCCCTTCTGGGGGGACTACAATGAGCAGTTCTTC. It codes for CASSPFWGDYNEQFF.